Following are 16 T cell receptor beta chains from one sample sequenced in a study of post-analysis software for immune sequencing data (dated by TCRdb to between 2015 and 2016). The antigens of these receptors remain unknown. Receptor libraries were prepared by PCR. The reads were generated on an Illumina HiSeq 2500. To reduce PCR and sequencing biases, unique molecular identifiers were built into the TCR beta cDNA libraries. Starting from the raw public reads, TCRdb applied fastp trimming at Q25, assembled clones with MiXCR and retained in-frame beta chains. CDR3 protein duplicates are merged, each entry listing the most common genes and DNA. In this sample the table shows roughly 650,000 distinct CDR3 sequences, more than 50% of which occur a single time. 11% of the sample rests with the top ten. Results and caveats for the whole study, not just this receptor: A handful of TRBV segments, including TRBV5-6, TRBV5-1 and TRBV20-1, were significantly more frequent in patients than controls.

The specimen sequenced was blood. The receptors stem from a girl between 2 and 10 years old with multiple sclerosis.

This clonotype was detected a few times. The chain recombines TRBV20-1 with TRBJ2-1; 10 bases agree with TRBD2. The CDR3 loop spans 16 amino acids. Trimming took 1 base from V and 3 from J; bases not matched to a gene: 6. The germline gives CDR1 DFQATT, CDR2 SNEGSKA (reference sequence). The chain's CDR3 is CSARVLGLADYNEQFF. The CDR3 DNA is TGCAGTGCTAGAGTTCTTGGACTAGCGGACTACAATGAGCAGTTCTTC.

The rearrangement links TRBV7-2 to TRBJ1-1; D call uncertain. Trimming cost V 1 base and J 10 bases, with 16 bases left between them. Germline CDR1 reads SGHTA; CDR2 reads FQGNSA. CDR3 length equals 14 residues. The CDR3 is CASSLEWWQKGAFF. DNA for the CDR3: TGTGCCAGCAGCTTAGAGTGGTGGCAGAAAGGAGCTTTCTTT.

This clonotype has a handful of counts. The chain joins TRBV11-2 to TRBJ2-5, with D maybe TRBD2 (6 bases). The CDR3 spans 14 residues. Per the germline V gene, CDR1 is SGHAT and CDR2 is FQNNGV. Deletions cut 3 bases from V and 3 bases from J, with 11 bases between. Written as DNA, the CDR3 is TGTGCCAGCAGCTTTGGGGGGTCCGAAGAGACCCAGTACTTC. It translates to CASSFGGSEETQYF.

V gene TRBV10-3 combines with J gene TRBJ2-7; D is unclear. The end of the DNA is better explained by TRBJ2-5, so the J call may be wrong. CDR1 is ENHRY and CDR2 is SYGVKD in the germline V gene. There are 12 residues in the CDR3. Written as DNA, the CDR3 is TGTGCCATCGGGTGGGGAAGGGAGACCCAGTACTTC. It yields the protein CAIGWGRETQYF.

CDR3 DNA sequence: TGCGCCAGCAGCTTGCGCGTTGGGGGCTCGGTCACCTACAATGAGCAGTTCTTC. This codes for CASSLRVGGSVTYNEQFF. The chain uses TRBV5-1 and TRBJ2-1; D might be TRBD1 (6 bases). The V gene's germline CDR1 is SGHRS and CDR2 YFSETQ. V dropped 1 base and J dropped 2 bases, with 19 bases sitting between them. This CDR3 is 18 amino acids long.

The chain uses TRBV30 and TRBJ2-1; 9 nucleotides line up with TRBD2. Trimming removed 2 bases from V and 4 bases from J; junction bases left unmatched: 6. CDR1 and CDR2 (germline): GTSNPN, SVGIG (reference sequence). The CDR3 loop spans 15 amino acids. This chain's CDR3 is CAWSRRGGAYNEQFF. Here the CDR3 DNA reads TGTGCCTGGAGTAGGCGCGGGGGGGCTTACAATGAGCAGTTCTTC.

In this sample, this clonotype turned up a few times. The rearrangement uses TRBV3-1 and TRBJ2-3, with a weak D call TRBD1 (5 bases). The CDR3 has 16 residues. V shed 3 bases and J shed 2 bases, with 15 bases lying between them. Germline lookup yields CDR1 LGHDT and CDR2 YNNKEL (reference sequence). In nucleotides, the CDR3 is TGTGCCAGCAGCCAGGGATTGGACACCTCCACAGATACGCAGTATTTT. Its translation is CASSQGLDTSTDTQYF.

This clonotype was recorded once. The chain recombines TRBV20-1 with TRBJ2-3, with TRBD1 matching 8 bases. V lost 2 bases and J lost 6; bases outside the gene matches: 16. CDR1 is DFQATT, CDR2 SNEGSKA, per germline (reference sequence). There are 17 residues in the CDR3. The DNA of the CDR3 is TGCAGTGCTAGATCTGCGCAGGACAGGGTCGCCCTGGATACGCAGTATTTT. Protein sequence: CSARSAQDRVALDTQYF.

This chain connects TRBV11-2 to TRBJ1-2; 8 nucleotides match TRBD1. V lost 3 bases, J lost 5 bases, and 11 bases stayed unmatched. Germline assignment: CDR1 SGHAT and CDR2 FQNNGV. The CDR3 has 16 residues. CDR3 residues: CASSLDRDKVGYGYTF. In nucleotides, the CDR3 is TGTGCCAGCAGCTTGGACAGGGATAAGGTCGGGTATGGCTACACCTTC.

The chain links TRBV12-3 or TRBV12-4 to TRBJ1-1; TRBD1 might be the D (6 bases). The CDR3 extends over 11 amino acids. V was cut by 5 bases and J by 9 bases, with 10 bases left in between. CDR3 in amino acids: CASSTDSKAFF. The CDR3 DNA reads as TGTGCCAGCAGTACGGACAGCAAAGCTTTCTTT.

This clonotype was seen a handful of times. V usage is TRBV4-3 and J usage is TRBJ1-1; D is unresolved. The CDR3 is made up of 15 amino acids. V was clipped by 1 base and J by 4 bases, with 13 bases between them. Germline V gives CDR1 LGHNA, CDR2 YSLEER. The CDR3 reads CASSQGGGRSTEAFF. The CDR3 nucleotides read TGCGCCAGCAGCCAAGGTGGAGGAAGGAGCACTGAAGCTTTCTTT.

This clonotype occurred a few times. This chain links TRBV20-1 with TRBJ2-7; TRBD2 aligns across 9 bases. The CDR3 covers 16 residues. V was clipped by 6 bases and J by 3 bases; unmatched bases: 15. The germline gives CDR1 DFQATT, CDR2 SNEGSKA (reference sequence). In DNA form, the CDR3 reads TGCAGTGCGGGGGGATCGAGCGGGAGGCAACTCTACGAGCAGTACTTC. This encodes CSAGGSSGRQLYEQYF.

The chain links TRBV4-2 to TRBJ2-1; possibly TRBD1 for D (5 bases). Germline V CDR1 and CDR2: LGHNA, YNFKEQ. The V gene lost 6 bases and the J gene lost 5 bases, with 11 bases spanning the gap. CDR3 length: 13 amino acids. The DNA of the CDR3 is TGTGCCAGCAGGGGGCCCGACCACAATGAGCAGTTCTTC. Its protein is CASRGPDHNEQFF.

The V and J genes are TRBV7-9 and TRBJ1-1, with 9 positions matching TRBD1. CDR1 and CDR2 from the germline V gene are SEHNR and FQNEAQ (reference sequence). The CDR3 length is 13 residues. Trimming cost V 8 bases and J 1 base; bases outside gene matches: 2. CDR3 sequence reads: CASLTGGNTEAFF. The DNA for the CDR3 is TGTGCCAGCCTGACAGGGGGGAACACTGAAGCTTTCTTT.

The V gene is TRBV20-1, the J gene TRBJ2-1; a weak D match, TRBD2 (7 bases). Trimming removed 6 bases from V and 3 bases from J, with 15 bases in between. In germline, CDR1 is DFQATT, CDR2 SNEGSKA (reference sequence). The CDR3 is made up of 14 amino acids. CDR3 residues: CSAKGGPFYNEQFF. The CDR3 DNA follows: TGCAGTGCCAAGGGGGGGCCGTTCTACAATGAGCAGTTCTTC.

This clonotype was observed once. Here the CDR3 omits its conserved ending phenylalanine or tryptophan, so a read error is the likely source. The CDR3 DNA is TGTGCCAGCACCCTACCTCCCAATGAGCAGTTCTTA. Translating it yields CASTLPPNEQFL. The chain is built from TRBV12-3 or TRBV12-4 and TRBJ2-1; no reliable D call. V was pared by 7 bases and J by 6 bases, with 10 bases between. This CDR3 has 12 residues.